There are many counts of the clone carrying this T cell receptor (beta chain). Its antigen is unidentified. Ahead of thyroid surgery, no patient had received treatment of any kind. This record comes from a study of metastatic and nonmetastatic thyroid tumors. The overall study: Malignant thyroid and benign thyroid patients provided blood and tumor or nodule tissue whose repertoires were compared. Study results and limitations: It was reportedly found that TCR beta diversity was significantly higher in malignant thyroid tumors than in benign nodules, a difference seen in both blood and tumor samples.

Original processing methods: A classifier of distant metastasis in papillary thyroid cancer was built from CDR3 differences (across clinicopathological groups). With MiXCR, TCRdb called clones anew from the PCR reads. The V and J calls, along with clone size, are taken from TCRdb and not from the paper's own processing. Here the sample spans about 69,000 clones, 12% to 15% being singletons. V lost 3 bases, J lost 0 bases, and 7 bases lay in between. This CDR3 comprises 15 residues. Germline V lookup: CDR1 SGHRS, CDR2 YFSETQ. The TCR comes from a male donor with papillary thyroid cancer or a benign thyroid nodule (not recorded which). Some clones in this sample may be carry-over from other donors' samples. The chain has TRBV5-1 and TRBJ2-6; D is unresolved. Material: blood. The CDR3 spells CASSYLASGANVLTF. The CDR3 region has the DNA TGCGCCAGCAGCTACTTGGCCTCTGGGGCCAACGTCCTGACTTTC.